This T cell receptor beta chain was identified during a study of blood T cell repertoires in COVID-19. Study details: Donors in the United States, Italy and Spain gave samples during acute or convalescent COVID-19.

In the original processing: Reference gene primers were amplified, and this amplification served to estimate nucleated cell counts. Only in-frame clones appear in the TCRdb table, and some are missing; sequencing was by immunoSEQ multiplex PCR. The DNA was the basis for D and trimming; V, J and clone size are from that table. The table includes 190,000 or so clones, 82% detected once. This clone was found a few times. Cohorts were based on clinical histories the participants reported. The sequencing input was PBMCs or T cells enriched from blood (not recorded which). The TCR was taken from a man aged 35-49 years who had recovered from COVID-19.

The CDR3 nucleotides are TGCGCCAGCAGCCAAGATCGGCAGGGGTACTTTGGTACGCAGTATTTT. Protein sequence: CASSQDRQGYFGTQYF. The chain links TRBV4-3 to TRBJ2-3; TRBD1 might be the D (6 bases). Germline V gene sequence: CDR1 LGHNA, CDR2 YSLEER. The CDR3 loop spans 16 amino acids. Trimming shortened V by 0 bases and J by 8 bases, and 18 bases separated the two germline ends.